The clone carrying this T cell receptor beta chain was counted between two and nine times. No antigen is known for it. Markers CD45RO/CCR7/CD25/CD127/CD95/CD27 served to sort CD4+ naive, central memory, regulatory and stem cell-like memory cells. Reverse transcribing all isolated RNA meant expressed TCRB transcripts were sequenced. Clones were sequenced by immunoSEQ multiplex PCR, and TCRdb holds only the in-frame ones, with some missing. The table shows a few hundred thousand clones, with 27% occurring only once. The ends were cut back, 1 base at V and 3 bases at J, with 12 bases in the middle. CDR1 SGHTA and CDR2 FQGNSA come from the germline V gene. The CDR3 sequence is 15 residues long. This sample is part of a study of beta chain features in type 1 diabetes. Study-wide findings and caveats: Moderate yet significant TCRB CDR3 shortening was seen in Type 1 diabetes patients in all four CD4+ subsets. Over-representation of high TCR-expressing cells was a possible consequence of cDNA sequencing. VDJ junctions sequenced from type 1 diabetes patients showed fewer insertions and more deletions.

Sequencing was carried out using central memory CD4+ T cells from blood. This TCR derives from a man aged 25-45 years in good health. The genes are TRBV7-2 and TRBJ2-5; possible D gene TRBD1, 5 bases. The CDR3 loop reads CASSLVGSREETQYF. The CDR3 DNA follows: TGTGCCAGCAGCTTAGTAGGATCCAGGGAAGAGACCCAGTACTTC.